This TCR beta chain was retrieved from a study of T cells after yellow fever vaccination. Germline V gene lookup returns CDR1 LGHDT and CDR2 YNNKEL (reference sequence). The CDR3 is 14 amino acids. V was clipped by 1 base and J by 1 base, with 7 bases between them. MiXCR, applied by TCRdb to the 5' RACE reads, yields one record per CDR3 protein. This table has about 110,000 distinct CDR3 sequences, under 9% appearing once. This clonotype was found many times. The sample was CD8+ T cells sorted from PBMCs, taken 45 days after the yellow fever booster vaccination. This receptor was taken from a man under 40 who received the YFV17D yellow fever vaccine. The V gene is TRBV3-1, the J gene TRBJ2-5, with D possibly TRBD2 on 6 matching bases. CDR3: CASSQASAQETQYF. The CDR3 coding sequence is TGTGCCAGCAGCCAAGCTAGCGCCCAAGAGACCCAGTACTTC.